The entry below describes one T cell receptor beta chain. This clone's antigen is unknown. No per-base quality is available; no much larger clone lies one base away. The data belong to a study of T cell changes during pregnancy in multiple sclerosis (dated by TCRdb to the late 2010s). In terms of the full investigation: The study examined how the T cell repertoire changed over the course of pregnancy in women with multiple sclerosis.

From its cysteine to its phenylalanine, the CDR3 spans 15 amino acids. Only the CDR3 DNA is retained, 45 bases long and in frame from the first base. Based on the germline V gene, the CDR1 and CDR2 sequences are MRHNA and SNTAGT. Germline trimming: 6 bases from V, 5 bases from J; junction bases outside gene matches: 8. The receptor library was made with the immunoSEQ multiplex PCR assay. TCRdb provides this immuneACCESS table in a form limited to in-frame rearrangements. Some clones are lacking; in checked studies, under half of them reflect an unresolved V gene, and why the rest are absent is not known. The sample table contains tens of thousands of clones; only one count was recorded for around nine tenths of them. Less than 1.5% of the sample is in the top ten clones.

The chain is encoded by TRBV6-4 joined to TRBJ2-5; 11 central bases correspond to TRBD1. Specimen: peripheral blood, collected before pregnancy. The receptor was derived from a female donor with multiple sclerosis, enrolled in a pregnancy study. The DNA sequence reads TGTGCCAGCAGCCTCTTTGGGACAGGGGGTGAGACCCAGTACTTC. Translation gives CASSLFGTGGETQYF.